These 11 T cell receptor beta chains share one sample of origin, sequenced in a study of shared T cell receptors in the human thymus. The repertoire was sequenced with immunoSEQ multiplex PCR; TCRdb's copy has only in-frame clones and lacks some. The sample holds over 350,000 clones, roughly 94% seen once. Sequenced sample: thymocytes. All receptors come from a human donor.

The rearrangement links TRBV6-1 to TRBJ2-3; D unresolved. Germline-derived CDR1 and CDR2 are MNHNS and SASEGT. CDR3 length: 15 amino acids. The germline V and J ends were trimmed by 1 base and 3 bases, with 11 bases remaining between them. The CDR3 sequence is CASSEGYLRTDTQYF. DNA of the CDR3: TGTGCCAGCAGTGAAGGGTACCTCAGGACAGATACGCAGTATTTT.

V is TRBV10-3 and J is TRBJ1-2, with D perhaps TRBD1 (6 bases). The V end lost 6 bases, the J end lost 4 bases, and 21 bases lay between the germline ends. CDR1 and CDR2 from the germline V gene are ENHRY and SYGVKD. The CDR3 is 16 amino acids. The CDR3 nucleotides read TGTGCCATCAGGGGTGCAAACAGGGTGGGGTCCTATGGCTACACCTTC. This encodes CAIRGANRVGSYGYTF.

The V and J genes are TRBV28 and TRBJ2-7, with TRBD1 matching over 9 bases. With 3 bases clipped from V and 4 bases from J, the junction kept 7 bases outside the gene matches. Looked up from germline, CDR1 is MDHEN and CDR2 is SYDVKM. The CDR3 sequence is 15 residues long. In DNA form, the CDR3 reads TGTGCCAGCAGTTTCCCGGGGACAGGGTGGTACGAGCAGTACTTC. It yields the protein CASSFPGTGWYEQYF.

This rearrangement joins TRBV30 to TRBJ2-1; 9 nucleotides match TRBD2. This CDR3 spans 24 amino acids. The ends lost 0 bases at V and 3 bases at J; junction bases unmatched: 30. CDR1 is GTSNPN and CDR2 is SVGIG in the germline V gene (reference sequence). The CDR3 DNA reads TGTGCCTGGAGTGTACGGCCCCGGGACAGAATCCTGGAGCGGGAGGACCCCTGCTACAATGAGCAGTTCTTC. Translation gives CAWSVRPRDRILEREDPCYNEQFF.

This chain joins TRBV27 and TRBJ2-4; D may be TRBD2 (6 bases). The CDR3 extends over 12 amino acids. Between the trimmed V and J ends, which lost 11 bases and 8 bases, there was a span of 16 bases. Germline V lookup: CDR1 MNHEY, CDR2 SMNVEV (reference sequence). The CDR3 nucleotides read TGTGCCTCGGGCGGGGCCGAAGACATTCAGTACTTC. This codes for CASGGAEDIQYF.

This chain joins TRBV30 and TRBJ1-1; no definite D call. V shed 0 bases and J shed 1 base, with 12 bases lying between them. This CDR3 has 15 residues. The germline V gene encodes CDR1 GTSNPN and CDR2 SVGIG (reference sequence). CDR3 nucleotide sequence: TGTGCCTGGAGTGTACCTCTGCAAGAGAACACTGAAGCTTTCTTT. This translates into CAWSVPLQENTEAFF.

On this clone itself: Because it lacks the conserved phenylalanine or tryptophan at the end, this CDR3 is likely a read error. No DNA is shown, since the ends of the CDR3 on it are uncertain; the CDR3 is the one TCRdb lists. Here the CDR3 reads CASRRPGPGGTLSV. This chain uses TRBV27 with TRBJ1-1. The germline V gene encodes CDR1 MNHEY and CDR2 SMNVEV (reference sequence). The CDR3 spans 14 amino acids, including both terminal residues.

This clone is a singleton in its sample. The genes are TRBV5-6 and TRBJ1-1; the D is unclear. Trimming left V 6 bases short and J 1 base short, with 13 bases between. The CDR3 has 14 residues. Germline lookup yields CDR1 SGHDT and CDR2 YYEEEE. Here the CDR3 reads CASTWVAGNTEAFF. The CDR3 DNA is TGTGCCAGCACCTGGGTGGCGGGGAACACTGAAGCTTTCTTT.

V is TRBV27 and J is TRBJ2-7; the D gene is possibly TRBD1 (6 bases). CDR3 length equals 19 residues. The germline V and J ends were trimmed by 4 bases and 2 bases, with 27 bases remaining between them. CDR1 is MNHEY, CDR2 SMNVEV, per germline (reference sequence). The CDR3 DNA sequence: TGTGCCAGCAGTTCGTACCAAGCTGCAGAAGGGGGAGTAGCCTACGAGCAGTACTTC. Its protein is CASSSYQAAEGGVAYEQYF.

This rearrangement joins TRBV28 to TRBJ2-4; 16 nucleotides match TRBD2. The CDR3 covers 23 residues. Looked up from germline, CDR1 is MDHEN and CDR2 is SYDVKM. Losses at the gene ends were 5 bases for V and 0 bases for J; bases not matched to a gene: 19. In DNA, the CDR3 is TGTGCCAGCAGTCCCCCGCCCGGGGGACTGGGACTAGCGGGGGGGCTAGCCAAAAACATTCAGTACTTC. This encodes CASSPPPGGLGLAGGLAKNIQYF.

V is TRBV28 and J is TRBJ2-3, with 7 nucleotides matching TRBD1. Germline V gives CDR1 MDHEN, CDR2 SYDVKM. The V and J ends lost 5 bases and 1 base, in that order; junction bases with no gene match: 12. The CDR3 sequence is 17 residues long. This chain's CDR3 is CASSPGTRTGGTDTQYF. CDR3 coding DNA: TGTGCCAGCAGTCCAGGGACCCGGACAGGAGGCACAGATACGCAGTATTTT.